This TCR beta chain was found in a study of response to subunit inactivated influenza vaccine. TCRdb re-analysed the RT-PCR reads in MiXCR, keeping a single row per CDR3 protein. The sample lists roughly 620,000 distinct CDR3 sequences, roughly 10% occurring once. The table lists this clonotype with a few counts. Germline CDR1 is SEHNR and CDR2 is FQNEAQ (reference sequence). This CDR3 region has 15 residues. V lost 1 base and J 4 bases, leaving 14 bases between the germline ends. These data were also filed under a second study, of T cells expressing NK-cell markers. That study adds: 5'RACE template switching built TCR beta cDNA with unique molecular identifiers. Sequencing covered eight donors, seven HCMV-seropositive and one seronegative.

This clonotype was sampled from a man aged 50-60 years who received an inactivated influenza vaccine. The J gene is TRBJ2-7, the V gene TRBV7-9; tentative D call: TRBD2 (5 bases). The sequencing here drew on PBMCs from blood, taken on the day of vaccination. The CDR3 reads CASSLVRGSRYEQYF. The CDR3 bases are TGTGCCAGCAGCTTAGTCCGGGGAAGCAGGTACGAGCAGTACTTC.